The next 10 T cell receptor beta chains were all read from a single sample in a study of blood T cell repertoires in COVID-19. Profiling relied on immunoSEQ multiplex PCR, and the TCRdb table lists in-frame clones only, not all of them. The sample lists 84,000 or so clones; roughly 86% were seen once. The sequenced material came from peripheral blood. The source of these receptors is a woman at least 80 years old with acute or convalescent COVID-19.

V usage is TRBV6-5 and J usage is TRBJ2-2, with D maybe TRBD2 (5 bases). Germline CDR1 and CDR2: MNHEY and SVGAGI. The V and J ends lost 2 bases and 6 bases respectively, with 10 bases between them. The CDR3 covers 14 residues. CDR3 DNA: TGTGCCAGCAGTTACGGTGGGAGCCCCGGGGAGCTGTTTTTT. This codes for CASSYGGSPGELFF.

The chain couples TRBV14 to TRBJ1-6; no reliable D call. CDR1 and CDR2 (germline): SGHDN, FVKESK. Between the trimmed V and J ends, which lost 5 bases and 7 bases, there was a span of 15 bases. CDR3 length equals 15 residues. DNA of the CDR3: TGTGCCAGCAGCTCTCAGGTCATCTTAAATTCACCCCTCCACTTT. Protein product: CASSSQVILNSPLHF.

This clone was seen once. CDR3 nucleotide sequence: TGTGCCAGCAGCCCCGCTAGACAGGGGACGGGTCAGCCCCAGCATTTT. This sequence encodes CASSPARQGTGQPQHF. This chain uses TRBV6-6 with TRBJ1-5; TRBD1 aligns across 8 bases. The CDR3 loop spans 16 amino acids. CDR1 and CDR2 from the germline V gene are MNHNY and SVGAGI (reference sequence). With 6 bases clipped from V and 6 bases from J, the junction kept 13 bases outside the gene matches.

The chain has TRBV5-5 and TRBJ1-6, with TRBD1 matching over 8 bases. CDR1 is SGHKS, CDR2 YYEKEE, per germline (reference sequence). V lost 0 bases to trimming and J lost 10 bases; unmatched junction nucleotides: 15. The CDR3 length is 18 residues. The chain's CDR3 is CASSLVSSFAQGGSPLHF. The CDR3 DNA reads as TGTGCCAGCAGCTTGGTTTCGTCGTTTGCACAGGGGGGGTCACCCCTCCACTTT.

The rearrangement links TRBV10-2 to TRBJ2-7, with 8 bases aligning to TRBD1. Germline V gives CDR1 WSHSY, CDR2 SAAADI. The CDR3 totals 13 residues. V lost 5 bases, J lost 7 bases, and 7 bases stayed unmatched. CDR3 nucleotide sequence: TGCGCCAGCAGTAGCCAGGGGGCAGGGGAGCAGTACTTC. Residues: CASSSQGAGEQYF.

CDR3 in amino acids: CASSIVQDNEKLFF. The CDR3 DNA sequence: TGTGCCAGCAGTATAGTACAGGATAATGAAAAACTGTTTTTT. This chain connects TRBV28 to TRBJ1-4; perhaps TRBD1 as D (5 bases). The germline V and J ends were trimmed by 5 bases and 4 bases, with 11 bases remaining between them. There are 14 residues in the CDR3. Germline assignment: CDR1 MDHEN and CDR2 SYDVKM.

V and J are TRBV7-9 and TRBJ1-5; TRBD1 aligns across 7 bases. J lost 0 bases, V lost 1 base, and 3 bases had no gene match. The CDR3 runs 16 residues. Germline V gene lookup returns CDR1 SEHNR and CDR2 FQNEAQ (reference sequence). In DNA form, the CDR3 reads TGTGCCAGCAGCTTAGACGGGACAGCTAGCAATCAGCCCCAGCATTTT. Translation: CASSLDGTASNQPQHF.

The rearrangement uses TRBV28 and TRBJ1-3; no definite D call. The CDR3 spans 13 residues. Trimming left V 2 bases short and J 7 bases short, with 9 bases between. Germline-derived CDR1 and CDR2 are MDHEN and SYDVKM. The CDR3 loop is CASSLREWNTIYF. The CDR3 DNA follows: TGTGCCAGCAGTTTAAGGGAGTGGAACACCATATATTTT.

The chain uses TRBV5-1 and TRBJ2-3; 9 nucleotides match TRBD2. V lost 2 bases and J lost 3; bases outside the gene matches: 13. The CDR3 runs to 18 residues. Germline CDR1 reads SGHRS; CDR2 reads YFSETQ. In DNA form, the CDR3 reads TGCGCCAGCAGCTTATTTGCGGGGGGGCCAAAAGGGACAGATACGCAGTATTTT. It encodes CASSLFAGGPKGTDTQYF. Using reference TRBV5-1 and TRBJ2-3 for the parts outside the CDR3, the full variable domain is KAGVTQTPRYLIKTRGQQVTLSCSPISGHRSVSWYQQTPGQGLQFLFEYFSETQRNKGNFPGRFSGRQFSNSRSEMNVSTLELGDSALYLCASSLFAGGPKGTDTQYFGPGTRLTVL.

The chain is built from TRBV7-8 and TRBJ1-2, with 8 bases lining up with TRBD1. The J segment lost 8 bases and the V segment lost 4 bases, leaving 6 bases of the junction unmatched. Germline V gives CDR1 SGHVS, CDR2 FQNEAQ. This CDR3 has 13 amino acids. CDR3 DNA sequence: TGTGCCAGCAGCTCTAACACAGGGGGAGGCTACACCTTC. Its translation is CASSSNTGGGYTF. The full variable domain, with the rest looked up from reference TRBV7-8 and TRBJ1-2, is GAGVSQSPRYKVAKRGQDVALRCDPISGHVSLFWYQQALGQGPEFLTYFQNEAQLDKSGLPSDRFFAERPEGSVSTLKIQRTQQEDSAVYLCASSSNTGGGYTFGSGTRLTVV.